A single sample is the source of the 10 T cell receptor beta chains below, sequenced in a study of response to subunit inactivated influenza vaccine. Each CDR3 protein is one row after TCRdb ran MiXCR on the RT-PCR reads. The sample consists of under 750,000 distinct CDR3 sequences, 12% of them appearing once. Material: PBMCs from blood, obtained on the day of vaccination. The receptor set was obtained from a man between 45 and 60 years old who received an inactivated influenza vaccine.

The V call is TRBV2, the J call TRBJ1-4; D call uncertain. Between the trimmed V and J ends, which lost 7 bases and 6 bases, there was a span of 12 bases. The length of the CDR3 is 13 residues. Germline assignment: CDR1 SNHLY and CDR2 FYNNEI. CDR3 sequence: CASTRYRDEKLFF. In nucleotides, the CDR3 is TGTGCCAGCACTAGGTACAGAGATGAAAAACTGTTTTTT.

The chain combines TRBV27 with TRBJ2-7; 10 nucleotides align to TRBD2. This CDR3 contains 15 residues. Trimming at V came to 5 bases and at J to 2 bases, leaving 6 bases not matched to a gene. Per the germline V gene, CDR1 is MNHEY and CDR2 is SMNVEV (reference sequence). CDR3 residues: CASSPGLAPTYEQYF. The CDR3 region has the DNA TGTGCCAGCAGTCCGGGACTAGCGCCAACCTACGAGCAGTACTTC.

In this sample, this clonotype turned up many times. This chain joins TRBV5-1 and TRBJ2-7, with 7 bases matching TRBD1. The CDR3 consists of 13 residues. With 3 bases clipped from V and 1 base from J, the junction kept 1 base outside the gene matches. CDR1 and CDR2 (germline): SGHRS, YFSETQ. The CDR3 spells CASSSDRSYEQYF. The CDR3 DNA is TGCGCCAGCAGCTCGGACAGGTCCTACGAGCAGTACTTC.

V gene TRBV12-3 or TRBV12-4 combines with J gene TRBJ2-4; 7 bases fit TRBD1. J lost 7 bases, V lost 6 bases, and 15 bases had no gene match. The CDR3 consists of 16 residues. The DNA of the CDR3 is TGTGCCAGCAGCAAGCGAGACAGGGTTCTATCGAACATTCAGTACTTC. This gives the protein CASSKRDRVLSNIQYF.

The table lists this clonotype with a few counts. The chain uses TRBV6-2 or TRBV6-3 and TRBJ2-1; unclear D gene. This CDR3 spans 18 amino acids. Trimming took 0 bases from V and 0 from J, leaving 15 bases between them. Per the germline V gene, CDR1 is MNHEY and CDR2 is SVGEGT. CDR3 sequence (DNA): TGTGCCAGCAGTTACTCTAGTCTGACGCCCAGCTCCTACAATGAGCAGTTCTTC. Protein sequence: CASSYSSLTPSSYNEQFF.

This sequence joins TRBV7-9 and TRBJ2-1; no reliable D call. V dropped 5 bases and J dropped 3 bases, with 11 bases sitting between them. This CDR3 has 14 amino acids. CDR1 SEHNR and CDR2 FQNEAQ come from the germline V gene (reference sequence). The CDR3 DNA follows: TGTGCCAGCAGCCCGATCAGGAGCTACAATGAGCAGTTCTTC. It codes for CASSPIRSYNEQFF.

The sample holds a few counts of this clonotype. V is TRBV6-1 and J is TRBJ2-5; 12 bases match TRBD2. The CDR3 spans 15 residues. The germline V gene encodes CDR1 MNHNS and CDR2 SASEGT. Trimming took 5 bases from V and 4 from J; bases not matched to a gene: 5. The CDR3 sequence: CASSPGLAGIETQYF. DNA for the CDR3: TGTGCCAGCAGTCCCGGACTAGCGGGGATAGAGACCCAGTACTTC.

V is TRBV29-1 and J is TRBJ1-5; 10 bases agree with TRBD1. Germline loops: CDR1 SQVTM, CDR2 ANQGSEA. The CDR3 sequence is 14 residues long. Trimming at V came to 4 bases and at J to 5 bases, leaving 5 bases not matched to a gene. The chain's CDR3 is CSVATGTGDQPQHF. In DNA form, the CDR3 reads TGCAGCGTTGCAACCGGGACAGGGGATCAGCCCCAGCATTTT.

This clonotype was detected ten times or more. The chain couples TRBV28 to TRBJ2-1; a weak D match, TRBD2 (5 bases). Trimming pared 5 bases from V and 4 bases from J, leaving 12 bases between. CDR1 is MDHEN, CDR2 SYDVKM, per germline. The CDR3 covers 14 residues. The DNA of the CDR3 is TGTGCCAGCAGTAAGAGCGGTACTTACAATGAGCAGTTCTTC. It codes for CASSKSGTYNEQFF. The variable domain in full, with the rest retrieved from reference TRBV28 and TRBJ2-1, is DVKVTQSSRYLVKRTGEKVFLECVQDMDHENMFWYRQDPGLGLRLIYFSYDVKMKEKGDIPEGYSVSREKKERFSLILESASTNQTSMYLCASSKSGTYNEQFFGPGTRLTVL.

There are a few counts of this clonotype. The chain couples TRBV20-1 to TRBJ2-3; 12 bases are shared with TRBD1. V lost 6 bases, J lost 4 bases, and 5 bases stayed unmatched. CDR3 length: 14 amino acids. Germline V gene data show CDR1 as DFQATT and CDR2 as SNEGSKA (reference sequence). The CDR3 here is CSAGTGGAADTQYF. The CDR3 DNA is TGCAGTGCAGGGACAGGGGGCGCTGCAGATACGCAGTATTTT.